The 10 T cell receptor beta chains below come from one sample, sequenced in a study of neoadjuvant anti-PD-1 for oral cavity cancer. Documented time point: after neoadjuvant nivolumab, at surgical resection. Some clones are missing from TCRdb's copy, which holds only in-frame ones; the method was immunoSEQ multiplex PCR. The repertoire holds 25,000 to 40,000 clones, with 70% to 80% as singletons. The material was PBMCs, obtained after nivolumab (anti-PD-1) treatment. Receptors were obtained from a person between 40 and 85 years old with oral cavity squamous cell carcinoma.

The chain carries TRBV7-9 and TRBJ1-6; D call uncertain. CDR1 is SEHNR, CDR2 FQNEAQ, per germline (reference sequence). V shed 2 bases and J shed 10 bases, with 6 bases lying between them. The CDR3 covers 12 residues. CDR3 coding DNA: TGTGCCAGCAGCTTAAATGACTCACCCCTCCACTTT. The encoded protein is CASSLNDSPLHF.

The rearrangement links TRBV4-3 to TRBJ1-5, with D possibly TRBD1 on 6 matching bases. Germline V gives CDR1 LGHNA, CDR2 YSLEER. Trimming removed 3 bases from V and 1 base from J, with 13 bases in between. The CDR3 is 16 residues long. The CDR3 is CASSHNAGASNQPQHF. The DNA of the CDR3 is TGCGCCAGCAGCCACAACGCAGGGGCGAGCAATCAGCCCCAGCATTTT.

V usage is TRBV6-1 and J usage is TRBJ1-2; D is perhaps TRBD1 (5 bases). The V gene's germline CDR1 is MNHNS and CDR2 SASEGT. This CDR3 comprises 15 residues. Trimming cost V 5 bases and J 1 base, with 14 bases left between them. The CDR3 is CASSSVPGGNYGYTF. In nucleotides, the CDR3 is TGTGCCAGCAGTTCAGTCCCCGGGGGTAACTATGGCTACACCTTC.

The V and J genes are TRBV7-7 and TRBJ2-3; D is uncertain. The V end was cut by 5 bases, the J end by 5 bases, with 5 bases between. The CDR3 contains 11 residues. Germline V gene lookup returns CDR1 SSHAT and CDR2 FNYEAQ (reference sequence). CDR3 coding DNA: TGTGCCAGCAGCACGGGAGATACGCAGTATTTT. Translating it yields CASSTGDTQYF.

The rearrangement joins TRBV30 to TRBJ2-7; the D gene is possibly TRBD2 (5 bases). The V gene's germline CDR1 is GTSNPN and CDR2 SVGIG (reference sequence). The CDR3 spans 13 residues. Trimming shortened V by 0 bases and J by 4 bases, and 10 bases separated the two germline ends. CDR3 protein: CAWSVGRGYEQYF. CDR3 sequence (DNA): TGTGCCTGGAGTGTAGGCCGCGGGTACGAGCAGTACTTC.

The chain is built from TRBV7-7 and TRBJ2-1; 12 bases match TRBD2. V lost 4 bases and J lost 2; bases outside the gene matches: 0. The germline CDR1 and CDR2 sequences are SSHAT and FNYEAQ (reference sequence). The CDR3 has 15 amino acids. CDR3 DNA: TGTGCCAGCAGCTCTAGCGGGGGGGCCTACAATGAGCAGTTCTTC. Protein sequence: CASSSSGGAYNEQFF. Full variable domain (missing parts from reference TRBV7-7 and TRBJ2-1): GAGVSQSPRYKVTKRGQDVTLRCDPISSHATLYWYQQALGQGPEFLTYFNYEAQPDKSGLPSDRFSAERPEGSISTLTIQRTEQRDSAMYRCASSSSGGAYNEQFFGPGTRLTVL.

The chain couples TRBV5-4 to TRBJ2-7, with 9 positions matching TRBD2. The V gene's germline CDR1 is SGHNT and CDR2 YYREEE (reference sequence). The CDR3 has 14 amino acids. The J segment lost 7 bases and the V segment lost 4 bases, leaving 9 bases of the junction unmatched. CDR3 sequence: CASSPQRGAREQYF. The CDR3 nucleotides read TGTGCCAGCAGCCCCCAGCGGGGGGCCCGGGAGCAGTACTTC.

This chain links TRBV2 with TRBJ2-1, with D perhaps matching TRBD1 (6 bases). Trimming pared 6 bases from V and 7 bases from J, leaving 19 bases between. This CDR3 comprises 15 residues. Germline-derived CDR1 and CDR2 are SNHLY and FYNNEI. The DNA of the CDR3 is TGTGCCAGCAGCGCGCTTTTACAGGGTTTGAATGAGCAGTTCTTC. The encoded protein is CASSALLQGLNEQFF.

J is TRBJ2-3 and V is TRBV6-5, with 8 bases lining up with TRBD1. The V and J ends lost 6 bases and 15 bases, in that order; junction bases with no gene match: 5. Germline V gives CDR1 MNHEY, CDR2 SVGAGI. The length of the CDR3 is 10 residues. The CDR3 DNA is TGTGCCAGCAGAGGGGACAGGCAATATTTT. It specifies CASRGDRQYF.

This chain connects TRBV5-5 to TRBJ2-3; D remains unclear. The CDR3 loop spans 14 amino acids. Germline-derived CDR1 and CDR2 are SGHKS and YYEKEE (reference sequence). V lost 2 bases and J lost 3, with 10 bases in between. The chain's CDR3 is CASSLLPETDTQYF. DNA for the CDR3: TGTGCCAGCAGCTTATTGCCAGAGACAGATACGCAGTATTTT.